This is a list of T cell receptor beta chains from one sample in a study of cytomegalovirus exposure and HLA in healthy donors. Sequencing used immunoSEQ multiplex PCR; TCRdb keeps in-frame clones, though not all of them. Of about 98,000 clones in the sample, around 74% were seen once. Sequenced: PBMCs. The receptors were sampled from a male donor in good health and CMV-seronegative. Each CDR3 is given with its conserved first and last residue. The D gene is left open where the match is weak. The listing skips clone size in some rows; elsewhere it reads once, few, many or a size class.

TRBJ2-2 | NA | few | TRBV5-1 | CASSLPNTGELFF | TGCGCCAGCAGCTTGCCTAACACCGGGGAGCTGTTTTTT
TRBJ2-7 | TRBD1 | few | TRBV2 | CASHSGTVYEQYF | TGTGCCAGCCACTCCGGGACAGTCTACGAGCAGTACTTC
TRBJ1-1 | NA | few | TRBV18 | CASSPNRALNTEAFF | TGTGCCAGCTCACCGAACAGGGCATTGAACACTGAAGCTTTCTTT
TRBJ2-7 | NA | NA | TRBV5-4 | CASSLVGGPYEQYF | TGTGCCAGCAGCTTGGTTGGAGGACCCTACGAGCAGTACTTC
TRBJ2-2 | TRBD2 | NA | TRBV4-3 | CASSQGATSENTGELFF | TGCGCCAGCAGCCAAGGAGCGACTAGCGAGAACACCGGGGAGCTGTTTTTT
TRBJ2-1 | TRBD2 | NA | TRBV5-5 | CASSRLPGLARYNEQFF | TGTGCCAGCAGCCGTCTCCCGGGACTAGCGAGATACAATGAGCAGTTCTTC
TRBJ1-1 | NA | NA | TRBV30 | CAWSVYTTKDLNTEAFF | TGTGCCTGGAGTGTATACACCACAAAGGACTTGAACACTGAAGCTTTCTTT
TRBJ2-7 | TRBD2 | NA | TRBV4-2 | CASSQILAANNEQYF | TGTGCCAGCAGCCAGATACTAGCGGCCAATAACGAGCAGTACTTC
TRBJ2-7 | NA | few | TRBV9 | CASSVVGDSSRDEQYF | TGTGCCAGCAGCGTAGTGGGGGACTCGTCTCGGGACGAGCAGTACTTC
TRBJ1-5 | TRBD1 | NA | TRBV6-1 | CASSQGDMRQPQHF | TGTGCCAGCAGTCAGGGGGACATGCGCCAGCCCCAGCATTTT
TRBJ2-7 | TRBD2 | NA | TRBV2 | CASRGTSGREAYEQYF | TGTGCCAGCAGGGGGACTAGCGGGAGGGAAGCCTACGAGCAGTACTTC
TRBJ1-5 | TRBD1 | NA | TRBV7-9 | CASSAQGVDGNQPQHF | TGTGCCAGCAGCGCACAGGGGGTAGATGGCAATCAGCCCCAGCATTTT
TRBJ2-7 | NA | NA | TRBV7-8 | CASSWDTLYEQYF | TGTGCCAGCAGCTGGGACACCTTATACGAGCAGTACTTC
TRBJ1-1 | TRBD1 | NA | TRBV18 | CASSRTGPPLLNTEAFF | TGTGCCAGCTCAAGGACAGGGCCTCCTCTCTTGAACACTGAAGCTTTCTTT
TRBJ2-1 | TRBD2 | NA | TRBV5-4 | CASSPVGGSSNEQFF | TGTGCCAGCAGCCCGGTGGGCGGGAGCAGCAATGAGCAGTTCTTC